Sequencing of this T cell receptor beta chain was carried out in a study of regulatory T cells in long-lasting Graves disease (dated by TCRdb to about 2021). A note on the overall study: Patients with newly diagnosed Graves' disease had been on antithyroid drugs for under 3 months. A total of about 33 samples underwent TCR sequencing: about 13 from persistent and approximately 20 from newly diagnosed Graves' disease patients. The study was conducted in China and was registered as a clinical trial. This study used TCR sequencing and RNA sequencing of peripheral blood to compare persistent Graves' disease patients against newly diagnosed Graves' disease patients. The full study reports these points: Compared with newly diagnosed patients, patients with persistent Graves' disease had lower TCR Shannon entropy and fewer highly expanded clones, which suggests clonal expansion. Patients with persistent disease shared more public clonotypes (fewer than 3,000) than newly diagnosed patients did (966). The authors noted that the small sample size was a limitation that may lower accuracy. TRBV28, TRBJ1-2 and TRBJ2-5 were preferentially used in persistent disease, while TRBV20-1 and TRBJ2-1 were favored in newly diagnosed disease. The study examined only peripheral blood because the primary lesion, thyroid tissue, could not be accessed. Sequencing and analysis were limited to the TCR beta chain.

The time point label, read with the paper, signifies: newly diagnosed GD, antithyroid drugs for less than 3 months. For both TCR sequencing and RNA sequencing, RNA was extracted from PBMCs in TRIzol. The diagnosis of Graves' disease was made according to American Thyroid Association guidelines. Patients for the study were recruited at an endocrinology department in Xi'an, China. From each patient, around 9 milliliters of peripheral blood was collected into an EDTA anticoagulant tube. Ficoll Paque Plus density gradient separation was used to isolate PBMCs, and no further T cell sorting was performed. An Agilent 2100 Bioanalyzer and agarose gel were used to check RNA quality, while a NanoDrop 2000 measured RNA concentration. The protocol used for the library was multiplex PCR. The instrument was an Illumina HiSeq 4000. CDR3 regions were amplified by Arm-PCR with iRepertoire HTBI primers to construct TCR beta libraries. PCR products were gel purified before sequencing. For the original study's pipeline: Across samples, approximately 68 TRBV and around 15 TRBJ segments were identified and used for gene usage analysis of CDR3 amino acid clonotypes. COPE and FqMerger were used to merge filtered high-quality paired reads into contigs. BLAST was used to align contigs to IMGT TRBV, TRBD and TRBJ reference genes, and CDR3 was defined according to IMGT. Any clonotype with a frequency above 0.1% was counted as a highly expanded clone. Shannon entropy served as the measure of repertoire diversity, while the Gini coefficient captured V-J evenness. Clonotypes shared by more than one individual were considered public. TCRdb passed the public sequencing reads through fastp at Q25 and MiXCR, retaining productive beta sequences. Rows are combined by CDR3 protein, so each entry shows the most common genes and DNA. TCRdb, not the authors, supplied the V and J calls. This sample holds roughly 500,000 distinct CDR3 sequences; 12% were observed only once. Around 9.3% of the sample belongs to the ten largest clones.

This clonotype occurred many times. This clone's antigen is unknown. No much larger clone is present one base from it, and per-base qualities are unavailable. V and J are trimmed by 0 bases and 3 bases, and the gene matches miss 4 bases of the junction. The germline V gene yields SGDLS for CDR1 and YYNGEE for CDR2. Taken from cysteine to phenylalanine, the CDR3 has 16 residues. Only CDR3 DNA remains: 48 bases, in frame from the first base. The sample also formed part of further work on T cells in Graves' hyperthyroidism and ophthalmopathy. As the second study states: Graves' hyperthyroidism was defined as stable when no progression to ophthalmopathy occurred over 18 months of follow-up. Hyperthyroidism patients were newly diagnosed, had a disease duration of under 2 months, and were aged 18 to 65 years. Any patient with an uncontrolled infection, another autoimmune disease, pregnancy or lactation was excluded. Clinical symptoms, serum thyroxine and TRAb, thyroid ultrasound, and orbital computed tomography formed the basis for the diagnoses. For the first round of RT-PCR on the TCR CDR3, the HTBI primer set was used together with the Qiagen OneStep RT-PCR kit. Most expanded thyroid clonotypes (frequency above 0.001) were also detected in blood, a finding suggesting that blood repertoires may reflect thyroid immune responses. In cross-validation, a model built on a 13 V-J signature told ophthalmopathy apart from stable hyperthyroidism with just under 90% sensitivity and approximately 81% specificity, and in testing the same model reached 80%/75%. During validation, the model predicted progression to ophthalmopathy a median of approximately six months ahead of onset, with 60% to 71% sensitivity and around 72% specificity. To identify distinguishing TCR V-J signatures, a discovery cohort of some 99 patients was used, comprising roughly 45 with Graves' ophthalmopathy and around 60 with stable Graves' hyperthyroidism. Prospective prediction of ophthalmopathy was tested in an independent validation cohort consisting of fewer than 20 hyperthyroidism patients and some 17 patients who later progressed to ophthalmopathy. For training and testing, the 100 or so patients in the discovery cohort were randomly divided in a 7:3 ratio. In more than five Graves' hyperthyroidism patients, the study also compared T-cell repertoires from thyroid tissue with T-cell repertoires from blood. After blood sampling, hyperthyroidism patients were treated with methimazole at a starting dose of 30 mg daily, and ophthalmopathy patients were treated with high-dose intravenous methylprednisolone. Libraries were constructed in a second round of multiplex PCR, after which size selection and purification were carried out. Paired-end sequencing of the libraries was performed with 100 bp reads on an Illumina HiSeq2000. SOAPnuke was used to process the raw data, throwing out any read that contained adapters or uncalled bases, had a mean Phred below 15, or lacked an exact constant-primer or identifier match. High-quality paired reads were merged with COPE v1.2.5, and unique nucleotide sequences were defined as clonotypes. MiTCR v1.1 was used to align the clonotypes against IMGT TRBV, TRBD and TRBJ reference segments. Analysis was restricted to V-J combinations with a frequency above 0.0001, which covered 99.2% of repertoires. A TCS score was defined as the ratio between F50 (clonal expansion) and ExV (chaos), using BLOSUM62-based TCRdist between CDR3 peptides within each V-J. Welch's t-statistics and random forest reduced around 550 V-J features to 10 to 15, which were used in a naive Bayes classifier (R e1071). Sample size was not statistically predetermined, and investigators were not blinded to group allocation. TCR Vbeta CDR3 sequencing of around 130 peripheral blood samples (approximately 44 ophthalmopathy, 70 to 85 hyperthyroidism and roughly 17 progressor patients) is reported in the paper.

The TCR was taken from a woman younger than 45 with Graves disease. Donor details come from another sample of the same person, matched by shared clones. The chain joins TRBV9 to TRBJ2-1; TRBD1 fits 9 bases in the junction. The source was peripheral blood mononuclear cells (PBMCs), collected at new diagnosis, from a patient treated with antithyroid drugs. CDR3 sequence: CASSVDGTGLYNEQFF. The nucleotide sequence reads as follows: TGTGCCAGCAGCGTAGACGGGACAGGGCTCTACAATGAGCAGTTCTTC.